This T cell receptor (beta chain) was identified in a study of CXCR3-negative and CXCR3-positive naive CD8 T cells (dated by TCRdb to 2018 to 2020). Describing the broader study: Approximately 130 million TRB reads were obtained in total, roughly 1.5 +/- 0.3 million reads per library. Naive subsets from a handful of donors and memory cells from 3 donors were included in the TRBV-TRBJ cluster analysis. Diversity and physicochemical repertoire analyses were performed on around 10 donors pooled from two independent experiments.

Study-wide findings and limitations: Because surface CD5, which has been linked to self-reactivity in mice, was comparable between naive subsets, TCR interaction strength was also inferred from TRB CDR3 physicochemical properties. Within the same donor, TRBV-TRBJ usage looked similar between naive CXCR3-negative and CXCR3-positive cells, but memory cells had distinct patterns. Freshly isolated PBMCs were used for most assays because CXCR3 expression went down partially after cryopreservation. TRB CDR3s from CXCR3-positive naive cells showed higher hydrophobicity (lower Kidera factor 4), lower energy, and higher strength and volume indices than CXCR3-negative naive cells. Repertoire diversity was comparably high in both naive subsets but much lower in memory CD8+ T cells.

For every CD8+ T cell subset, over 250,000 cells were flow-sorted straight into RLT lysis buffer, and each subset was sorted in triplicate. To keep memory contaminants out, a stringent definition of naive CD8+ T cells was applied: CD45RO-CCR7+CD27+CD95-. Using standard density gradient centrifugation, peripheral blood mononuclear cells were isolated from buffy coats. A FACSAria III was used to flow-sort naive CXCR3-negative and CXCR3-positive CD8+ T cells. An RNeasy Mini Kit was used to extract total RNA from the sorted cells. As to this clonotype: Which antigen it targets is not known.

The germline V gene sets CDR1 to MDHEN and CDR2 to SYDVKM. Including the terminal cysteine and phenylalanine, the CDR3 comprises 14 residues. No nucleotide data were recorded. Sequencing used a NextSeq 550. The Human TCR Profiling Kit (MiLaboratory) was used to make UMI-labeled 5' RACE TRB cDNA libraries. cDNA synthesis used the entire amount of extracted RNA, and PCR amplification then used the entire amount of cDNA produced. Libraries were prepared in parallel with an identical number of PCR cycles. From the authors' description of their analysis: With a minimum of two reads required per UMI, MIGEC and MiXCR pulled out about 50,000 +/- 10,000 unique UMI-labeled TRB cDNA molecules from each library. On average, around 40,000 +/- 10,000 functional in-frame TRB CDR3 nucleotide clonotypes lacking stop codons were found per library. After each sample was downsampled to 5000 UMI-labeled TRB molecules, VDJtools was used to calculate diversity metrics such as normalized Shannon-Wiener and Chao1. VDJtools computed clonotype-size-weighted physicochemical properties of the central five CDR3 residues: interaction energy, strength, volume and Kidera factor 4. After the reads were reprocessed by TCRdb, one entry was made per CDR3 protein sequence, with no DNA. The V and J calls follow TCRdb's processing rather than the paper's. The sample table includes roughly 120,000 distinct CDR3 sequences. Of the sample, 0.5% to 0.7% is held by the ten largest clones.

Source material: naive CXCR3+ CD8+ T cells from blood. Taken with the paper, the label for cell subset or site translates to: CD45RO-CCR7+CD27+CD95- naive CD8+ T cells expressing CXCR3 (TNR3+). Recombination connected TRBV28 to TRBJ2-5; the D call of TRBD1 rests on TCRdb alone, since no DNA is present to check it. The origin of this receptor is a human donor in good health. Some clones in this sample may be carry-over from other donors' samples. The encoded CDR3 is CASRITGSKETQYF.